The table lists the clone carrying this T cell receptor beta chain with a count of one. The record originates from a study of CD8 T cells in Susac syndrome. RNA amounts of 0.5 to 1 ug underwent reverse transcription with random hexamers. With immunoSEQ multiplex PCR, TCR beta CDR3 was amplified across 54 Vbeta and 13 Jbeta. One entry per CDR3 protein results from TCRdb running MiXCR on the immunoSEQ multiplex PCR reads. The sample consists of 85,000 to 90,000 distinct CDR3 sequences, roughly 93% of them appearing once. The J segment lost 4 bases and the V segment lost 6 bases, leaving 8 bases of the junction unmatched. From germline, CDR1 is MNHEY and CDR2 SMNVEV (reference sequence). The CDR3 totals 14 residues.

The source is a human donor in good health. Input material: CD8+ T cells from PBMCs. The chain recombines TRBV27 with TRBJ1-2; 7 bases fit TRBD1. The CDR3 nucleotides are TGTGCCAGCAGCCAGGGACAGCGAGTCTATGGCTACACCTTC. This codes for CASSQGQRVYGYTF.